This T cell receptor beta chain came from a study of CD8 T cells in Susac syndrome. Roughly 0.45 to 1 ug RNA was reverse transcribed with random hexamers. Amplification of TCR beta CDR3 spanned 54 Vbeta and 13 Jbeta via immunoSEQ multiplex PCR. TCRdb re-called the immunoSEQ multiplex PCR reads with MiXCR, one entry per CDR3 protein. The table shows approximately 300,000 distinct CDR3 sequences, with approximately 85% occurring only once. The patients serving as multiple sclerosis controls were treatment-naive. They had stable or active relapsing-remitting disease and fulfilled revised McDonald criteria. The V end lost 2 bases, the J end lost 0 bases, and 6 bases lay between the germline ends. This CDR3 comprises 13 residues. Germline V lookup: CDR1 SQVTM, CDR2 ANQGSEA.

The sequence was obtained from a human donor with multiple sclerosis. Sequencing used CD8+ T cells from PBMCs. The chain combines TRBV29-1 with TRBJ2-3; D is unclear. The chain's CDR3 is CSVEPDSTDTQYF. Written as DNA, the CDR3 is TGCAGCGTTGAACCGGACAGCACAGATACGCAGTATTTT.